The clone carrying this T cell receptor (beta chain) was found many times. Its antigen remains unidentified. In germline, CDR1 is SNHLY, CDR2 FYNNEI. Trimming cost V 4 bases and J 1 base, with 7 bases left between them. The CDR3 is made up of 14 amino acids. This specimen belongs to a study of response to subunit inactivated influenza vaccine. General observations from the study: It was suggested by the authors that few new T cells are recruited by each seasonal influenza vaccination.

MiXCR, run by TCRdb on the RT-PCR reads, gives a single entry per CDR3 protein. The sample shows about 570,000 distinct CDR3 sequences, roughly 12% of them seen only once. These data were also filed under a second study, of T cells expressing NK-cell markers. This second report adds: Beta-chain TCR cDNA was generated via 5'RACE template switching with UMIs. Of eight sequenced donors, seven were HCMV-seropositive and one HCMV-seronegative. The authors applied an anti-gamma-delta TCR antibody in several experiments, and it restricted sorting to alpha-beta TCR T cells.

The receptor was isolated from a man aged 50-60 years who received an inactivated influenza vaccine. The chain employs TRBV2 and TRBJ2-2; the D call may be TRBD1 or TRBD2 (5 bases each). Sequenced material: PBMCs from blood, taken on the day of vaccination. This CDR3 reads CASSGGMNTGELFF. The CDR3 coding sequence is TGTGCCAGCAGTGGGGGGATGAACACCGGGGAGCTGTTTTTT.